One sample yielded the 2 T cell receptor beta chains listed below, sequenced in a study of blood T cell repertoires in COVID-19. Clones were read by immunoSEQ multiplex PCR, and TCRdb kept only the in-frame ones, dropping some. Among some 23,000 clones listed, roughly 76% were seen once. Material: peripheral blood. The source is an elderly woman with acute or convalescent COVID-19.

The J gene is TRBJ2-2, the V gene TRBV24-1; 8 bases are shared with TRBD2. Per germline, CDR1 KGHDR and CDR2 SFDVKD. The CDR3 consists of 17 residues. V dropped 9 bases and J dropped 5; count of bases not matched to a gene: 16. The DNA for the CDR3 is TGTGCCACCGCAGGACGTGCGGGGGGCTCGTGGACCGGGGAGCTGTTTTTT. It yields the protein CATAGRAGGSWTGELFF.

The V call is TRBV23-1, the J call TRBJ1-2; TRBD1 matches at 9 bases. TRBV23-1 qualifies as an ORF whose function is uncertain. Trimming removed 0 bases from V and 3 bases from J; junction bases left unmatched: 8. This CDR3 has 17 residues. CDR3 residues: CASSQSLGQGYYYGYTF. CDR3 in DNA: TGCGCCAGCAGTCAATCGTTAGGACAGGGGTATTACTATGGCTACACCTTC.